This is a list of T cell receptor beta chains from one sample in a study of blood T cell repertoires in COVID-19. Sequenced by immunoSEQ multiplex PCR; TCRdb stores in-frame clones only, minus some. The repertoire includes around 230,000 clones, 70% to 90% of them detected once, and 3% to 4.5% sits in the top ten. The material sequenced was PBMCs or T cells enriched from blood (not recorded which). Source of these receptors: a woman in her forties with acute COVID-19. Both conserved end residues are part of each CDR3. Fields, in order: D gene, V gene, J gene, clone size, CDR3 DNA, CDR3 protein. A D gene is named only where the DNA matches it firmly. A row's size may be missing; if present it is once, few, many or a size class.

-	TRBV29-1	TRBJ2-5	once	TGCAGCGTTGAGTTCAGCCAAGAGACCCAGTACTTC	CSVEFSQETQYF
TRBD1	TRBV4-1	TRBJ1-5	-	TGCGCCAGCAGCAAATGGACAGGGGGTGTGGGTCAGCCCCAGCATTTT	CASSKWTGGVGQPQHF
-	TRBV2	TRBJ1-5	once	TGTGCCAGCAGCCACTCAGGGTGGTATCAGCCCCAGCATTTT	CASSHSGWYQPQHF
-	TRBV28	TRBJ1-1	-	TGTGCCAGCAGTTGGTCAGATATACAGGGTGGGAACGAAAAAAACACTGAAGCTTTCTTT	CASSWSDIQGGNEKNTEAFF
TRBD1	TRBV5-4	TRBJ2-5	few	TGTGCCAGCAGCAAATCGGACAGGGGGGAAGAGACCCAGTACTTC	CASSKSDRGEETQYF
-	TRBV2	TRBJ2-2	-	TGTGCCAGCAGTGAAAGTCGACAGCCGGCGAACACCGGGGAGCTGTTTTTT	CASSESRQPANTGELFF
-	TRBV11-2	TRBJ1-4	-	TGTGCCAGCAGCCCCTTCAGTGAAAAACTGTTTTTT	CASSPFSEKLFF
TRBD1	TRBV11-2	TRBJ2-5	-	TGTGCCAGCAGGTCCCTAGGGACAGGGGGCCAAGAGACCCAGTACTTC	CASRSLGTGGQETQYF
-	TRBV7-6	TRBJ1-1	once	TGTGCCAGCAGCTTAGCGGCGTCGGGGAACACTGAAGCTTTCTTT	CASSLAASGNTEAFF
-	TRBV18	TRBJ1-2	-	TGTGCCAGCTCACCCGCCATCAATGAGGGTGGCTACACCTTC	CASSPAINEGGYTF
-	TRBV19	TRBJ2-7	-	TGTGCCAGTAGTATGCGTGGGTCGAGTTCTCTAGGCGAGCAGTACTTC	CASSMRGSSSLGEQYF
-	TRBV5-1	TRBJ1-1	-	TGCGCCAGCAGCTTGGAACCCGGCACTGAAGCTTTCTTT	CASSLEPGTEAFF
TRBD1	TRBV5-1	TRBJ2-1	-	TGCGCCAGCAGGACAGGGGTGGGCAATGAGCAGTTCTTC	CASRTGVGNEQFF
TRBD1	TRBV15	TRBJ1-1	-	TGTGCCACCAGCCGGGACAGGGGGCGCGTCACTGAAGCTTTCTTT	CATSRDRGRVTEAFF
-	TRBV7-9	TRBJ2-3	-	TGTGCCACCCCTCGCGGGGACACAGATACGCAGTATTTT	CATPRGDTDTQYF
-	TRBV5-1	TRBJ1-2	-	TGCGCCAGCAGCCCACAGGATACCTATGGCTACACCTTC	CASSPQDTYGYTF
-	TRBV7-2	TRBJ1-6	few	TGTGCCAGCAGCTTAAGGGCTGGGCGGGGGGCTTCTTCACCCCTCCACTTT	CASSLRAGRGASSPLHF
-	TRBV7-2	TRBJ1-4	-	TGTGCCAGCAGCTATTCTATCTTTAATGAAAAACTGTTTTTT	CASSYSIFNEKLFF
TRBD2	TRBV2	TRBJ2-5	once	TGTGCCAGCAGCGCCCCGGGACTAGCGGGACTTGACTGGAAGACCCAGTACTTC	CASSAPGLAGLDWKTQYF
-	TRBV19	TRBJ1-5	-	TGTGCCAGTAGATGGAGGGTTGGGAGCAATCAGCCCCAGCATTTT	CASRWRVGSNQPQHF
-	TRBV27	TRBJ1-1	-	TGTGCCAGCAGTACCGGTTGGGGCGATGAAGCTTTCTTT	CASSTGWGDEAFF
-	TRBV10-3	TRBJ2-2	-	TGTGCCATCAGTGAGCGCCAGATCACCGGGGAGCTGTTTTTT	CAISERQITGELFF
TRBD1	TRBV4-3	TRBJ2-5	-	TGCGCCAGCAGCCAAGGGACAGGGGAAGGGGAGACCCAGTACTTC	CASSQGTGEGETQYF
TRBD1	TRBV6-4	TRBJ1-2	-	TGTGCCAGCAGTGTAGTACAGGGGAACTATGGCTACACCTTC	CASSVVQGNYGYTF
-	TRBV18	TRBJ2-5	once	TGTGCCAGCTCACTCGACAGCTTCCAAGAGACCCAGTACTTC	CASSLDSFQETQYF
-	TRBV9	TRBJ2-3	few	TGTGCCAGCAGCGTAAGTTGGTGGGGGGGCGAGACAGATACGCAGTATTTT	CASSVSWWGGETDTQYF
-	TRBV29-1	TRBJ1-2	-	TGCAGCGGGACAGACTTCTATGGCTACACCTTC	CSGTDFYGYTF
TRBD1	TRBV12-5	TRBJ1-1	-	TGTGCTAGTGGTTTGGTACTTGGACAGGGGGGCGCTGAAGCTTTCTTT	CASGLVLGQGGAEAFF
-	TRBV12-3/TRBV12-4	TRBJ1-2	-	TGTGCCAGCACCCCGCGCGGTCAAAGCGGGGACACCTTC	CASTPRGQSGDTF
-	TRBV6-2/TRBV6-3	TRBJ2-3	-	TGTGCCAGCAGTTACTGGGCGTCTAGCACAGATACGCAGTATTTT	CASSYWASSTDTQYF
-	TRBV7-3	TRBJ2-1	-	TGTGCCAGCAGCTTATCCGGGCAGGAGGTTTACAATGAGCAGTTCTTC	CASSLSGQEVYNEQFF
-	TRBV11-2	TRBJ1-1	-	TGTGCCAGCAGACAGGGAGGGATGACTGAAGCTTTCTTT	CASRQGGMTEAFF
-	TRBV7-2	TRBJ1-1	-	TGTGCCAGCAGCTTACCAGAACGGGGGTTTGGCGAAGCTTTCTTT	CASSLPERGFGEAFF
-	TRBV5-1	TRBJ1-1	-	TGCGCCAGCAGCTTGGAGACCAGCGTTTACACTGAAGCTTTCTTT	CASSLETSVYTEAFF
TRBD2	TRBV6-2/TRBV6-3	TRBJ2-3	-	TGTGCCAGCAGTCGACTAGCGGGGGGCACAGATACGCAGTATTTT	CASSRLAGGTDTQYF
TRBD1	TRBV7-9	TRBJ1-1	once	TGTGCCAGCAGCATCGGAGGGGGCCGGGGCACTGAAGCTTTCTTT	CASSIGGGRGTEAFF
-	TRBV2	TRBJ1-6	-	TGTGCCAGCAGCGCCTGGACAGCCCGCCATAATTCACCCCTCCACTTT	CASSAWTARHNSPLHF
TRBD2	TRBV6-2/TRBV6-3	TRBJ2-1	once	TGTGCCAGCAGTATTAGCGGGTACAATGAGCAGTTCTTC	CASSISGYNEQFF
-	TRBV9	TRBJ1-1	-	TGTGCCAGCAGCGTAGGGGTCGGGGAGGTTTTCTTT	CASSVGVGEVFF
-	TRBV19	TRBJ2-7	-	TGTGCCAGTAGTGAGCCTCCCTCCTACGAGCAGTACTTC	CASSEPPSYEQYF
-	TRBV11-2	TRBJ1-2	-	TGTGCCAGCAGCTTAGGTCGGCAGGGGTTCGGTCATGGCTACACCTTC	CASSLGRQGFGHGYTF
-	TRBV11-1	TRBJ2-7	-	TGTGCCAGCAGCTTACTCGGGGGAAAGCAGTACTTC	CASSLLGGKQYF
TRBD1	TRBV19	TRBJ1-2	once	TGTGCCAGTAGACCCGGGCAGGGGGCGCGCTATGGCTACACCTTC	CASRPGQGARYGYTF
TRBD1	TRBV3-1/TRBV3-2	TRBJ1-1	-	TGTGCCAGCAGCTCGACAGGGGGAAGGAACACTGAAGCTTTCTTT	CASSSTGGRNTEAFF
TRBD1	TRBV19	TRBJ1-1	few	TGTGCCAGCATGGGACAGGGGGCTGGTGAAGCTTTCTTT	CASMGQGAGEAFF
-	TRBV24-1	TRBJ2-1	once	TGTGCCACCAGTGATACGAGGGACAATGAGCAGTTCTTC	CATSDTRDNEQFF
TRBD1	TRBV29-1	TRBJ1-2	-	TGCAGCGTTGAAGGGACAGGGACGTCTAACTATGGCTACACCTTC	CSVEGTGTSNYGYTF
TRBD1	TRBV27	TRBJ2-1	-	TGTGCCACGTACACAGGGGGAGGCCACAATGAGCAGTTCTTC	CATYTGGGHNEQFF
TRBD1	TRBV5-1	TRBJ2-7	few	TGCGCCAGTTATCCGGGACAGGGCTCCTACGAGCAGTACTTC	CASYPGQGSYEQYF
-	TRBV29-1	TRBJ2-1	-	TGCAGCGTCGTGAAGGGGGTAAATGAGCAGTTCTTC	CSVVKGVNEQFF
-	TRBV24-1	TRBJ1-2	-	TGTGCCACCAGTTTCGGGGGGGGAGCTGGCTACACCTTC	CATSFGGGAGYTF